The 4 T cell receptor beta chains below were found in one sample sequenced in a study of OX40 agonist ivuxolimab in advanced cancers. Sequencing was performed with immunoSEQ multiplex PCR; in TCRdb, only in-frame clones are kept and a portion is missing. Among tens of thousands of clones listed, roughly nine tenths were seen once. The source was CD4+ or CD8+ T cells sorted from blood, collected in a trial of the OX40 agonist ivuxolimab. All receptors derive from an adult with an advanced solid tumor such as melanoma, head and neck, liver or kidney cancer.

The chain couples TRBV30 to TRBJ2-5; D is perhaps TRBD2 (6 bases). The better agreement between TRBJ2-7 and the DNA end casts doubt on the J call. Germline V gives CDR1 GTSNPN, CDR2 SVGIG (reference sequence). The CDR3 has 14 amino acids. The CDR3 DNA sequence: TGTGCCTGGAACGAGATTAGCGGAGCCTACGAGCAGTACTTC. It translates to CAWNEISGAYEQYF.

V and J are TRBV7-9 and TRBJ2-5; 10 bases map to TRBD1. J was trimmed by 5 bases and V by 5 bases; bases with no gene match: 8. Germline assignment: CDR1 SEHNR and CDR2 FQNEAQ (reference sequence). The CDR3 has 15 residues. Here the CDR3 DNA reads TGTGCCAGCAGCCCCCGGGACAGGGGAAGGGAGACCCAGTACTTC. Amino acid sequence: CASSPRDRGRETQYF.

This clone was counted a single time. This chain links TRBV5-4 with TRBJ1-1; tentatively, D is TRBD1 (6 bases). Trimming cost V 4 bases and J 1 base, with 11 bases left between them. The germline V gene has CDR1 SGHNT and CDR2 YYREEE (reference sequence). This CDR3 has 14 amino acids. DNA of the CDR3: TGTGCCAGCAGCAAGCCGACAGGGAACACTGAAGCTTTCTTT. Protein product: CASSKPTGNTEAFF.

This chain uses TRBV27 with TRBJ1-6; D unclear. CDR3 size: 13 residues. CDR1 and CDR2 from the germline V gene are MNHEY and SMNVEV (reference sequence). Trimming took off 8 bases at V and 2 bases at J, with 7 bases between the two ends. CDR3 sequence (DNA): TGTGCCAGCTGGAGGACCTATAATTCACCCCTCCACTTT. This codes for CASWRTYNSPLHF.